The source of this T cell receptor (beta chain) is a study of metastatic and nonmetastatic thyroid tumors. Background on the study: Both malignant and benign thyroid patients supplied peripheral blood and tumor or nodule tissue samples, across which the repertoires of these patients were then compared. Study observations and caveats: According to reports, the diversity of TCR beta was significantly higher in malignant thyroid tumors than in benign nodules, and this held in both blood and tumor samples.

All patients were treatment-naive before thyroid surgery. This clone was observed at least ten times. Its antigen is currently unknown. Authors' processing steps: Clinicopathological groups differed in CDR3, with these differences serving to build a distant-metastasis classifier for papillary thyroid cancer. TCRdb ran MiXCR on the PCR reads. The V and J calls come from TCRdb's annotation, not from the publication. There are about 69,000 clones in the sample; more than 13% occur only once, and 6.5% lies in the top ten. Unmatched junction bases numbered 0, after V lost 4 bases and J lost 2 bases. This CDR3 has 13 amino acids. CDR1 is SGHDT and CDR2 is YYEEEE in the germline V gene.

The chain links TRBV5-6 to TRBJ1-3; 7 nucleotides line up with TRBD1. Sequenced: blood. The clonotype comes from a male donor with papillary thyroid cancer or a benign thyroid nodule (not recorded which). Some clones in this sample may be carry-over from other donors' samples. The CDR3 DNA is TGTGCCAGCAGCCAGGGGGCTGGAAACACCATATATTTT. This translates into CASSQGAGNTIYF.